One and the same sample provided the 9 T cell receptor beta chains below, sequenced in a study of shared clonotypes between healthy human individuals. The data were produced by immunoSEQ multiplex PCR, yet TCRdb's version contains in-frame clones alone and is incomplete. The data hold millions of clones, with over 85% observed a single time. Sequenced sample: naive CD4+ T cells sorted from blood. Specified subset: CD45RA+ positively selected. Receptor source: a man between 18 and 29 years old in good health.

The chain combines TRBV4-3 with TRBJ2-1; 11 bases agree with TRBD2. In germline, CDR1 is LGHNA, CDR2 YSLEER. The CDR3 sequence is 15 residues long. The J segment lost 3 bases and the V segment lost 4 bases, leaving 2 bases of the junction unmatched. In DNA, the CDR3 is TGCGCCAGCAGCCCCACTAGCGGGGGCTACAATGAGCAGTTCTTC. This translates into CASSPTSGGYNEQFF.

On this clone: The sample carries other DNA sequences with the same CDR3. The V call is TRBV6-6, the J call TRBJ1-5; tentatively, D is TRBD1 (5 bases). The CDR3 contains 15 residues. V shed 2 bases and J shed 2 bases, with 10 bases lying between them. Germline values: CDR1 MNHNY, CDR2 SVGAGI (reference sequence). The CDR3 coding sequence is TGTGCCAGCAGTTACGGGGGGTTCGGCAATCAGCCCCAGCATTTT. This translates into CASSYGGFGNQPQHF.

This chain joins TRBV7-9 and TRBJ2-5; D not certain. Trimming stripped 5 bases from V and 4 bases from J, with 11 bases between. This CDR3 region has 13 residues. The germline V gene has CDR1 SEHNR and CDR2 FQNEAQ (reference sequence). In nucleotides, the CDR3 is TGTGCCAGCAGCATTCTTTTGAGAGAGACCCAGTACTTC. Protein product: CASSILLRETQYF.

The chain employs TRBV7-8 and TRBJ2-7; TRBD1 agrees at 7 bases. The CDR3 extends over 12 amino acids. CDR1 and CDR2 from the germline V gene are SGHVS and FQNEAQ. V shed 5 bases, J shed 6 bases, and the junction held 4 bases outside the gene matches. CDR3 bases: TGTGCCAGCAGCCAAGACAGGGCCGAGCAGTACTTC. It is translated as CASSQDRAEQYF.

The rearrangement links TRBV11-2 to TRBJ1-2, with unresolved D. V lost 7 bases to trimming and J lost 3 bases, with 9 bases between them. This CDR3 spans 12 amino acids. The germline V gene has CDR1 SGHAT and CDR2 FQNNGV. CDR3 sequence: CASTNNYYGYTF. The CDR3 DNA sequence: TGTGCCAGCACCAATAACTACTATGGCTACACCTTC.

This clone was detected once. The same CDR3 arises from other DNA sequences in this sample as well. The V call is TRBV27, the J call TRBJ2-5; D gene ambiguous. The CDR3 sequence is 13 residues long. Looked up from germline, CDR1 is MNHEY and CDR2 is SMNVEV (reference sequence). The V end was cut by 2 bases, the J end by 3 bases, with 7 bases between. CDR3 in amino acids: CASSLTEKETQYF. The CDR3 DNA follows: TGTGCCAGCAGTTTAACGGAAAAAGAGACCCAGTACTTC.

This chain uses TRBV7-9 with TRBJ1-2, with 7 bases fitting TRBD1. V shed 3 bases and J 5 bases; nucleotides not matched to a gene: 9. The CDR3 covers 15 residues. Germline CDR1 SEHNR, CDR2 FQNEAQ (reference sequence). As DNA, the CDR3 is TGTGCCAGCAGCTTCCCCGGGACAGTGGAATATGGCTACACCTTC. Protein product: CASSFPGTVEYGYTF.

As to this clone: Other DNA sequences in this specimen translate into the identical CDR3. The V and J genes are TRBV18 and TRBJ2-5; TRBD1 aligns across 7 bases. This CDR3 has 15 residues. Per the germline V gene, CDR1 is KGHSH and CDR2 is LQKENI. After removal of 2 bases from V and 2 bases from J, the junction contained 5 bases not matched to a gene. This CDR3 reads CASSPSRGFQETQYF. CDR3 nucleotides: TGTGCCAGCTCACCAAGCAGGGGGTTTCAAGAGACCCAGTACTTC.

The chain couples TRBV11-2 to TRBJ2-1; 8 nucleotides align to TRBD2. The junction had 7 bases not matched to a gene; V was cut back by 7 bases and J by 2 bases. In germline, CDR1 is SGHAT, CDR2 FQNNGV. The CDR3 runs to 15 residues. CDR3 amino acids: CASKVQRETYNEQFF. The CDR3 DNA sequence: TGTGCCAGCAAGGTCCAGCGGGAGACCTACAATGAGCAGTTCTTC.